Described below is a single T cell receptor (beta chain) sequence and its context. Libraries were prepared by immunoSEQ multiplex PCR; TCRdb keeps only in-frame clonotypes and omits some of them. The sample has roughly 150,000 clones; around nine tenths are singletons. The data stem from a study of control samples from healthy donors and cancer patients. The V gene lost 0 bases and the J gene lost 4 bases, with 10 bases spanning the gap. The CDR3 has 14 residues. The germline V gene has CDR1 SGDLS and CDR2 YYNGEE. The TCR originated in a man younger than 35 in good health. Input material: blood. V gene TRBV9 combines with J gene TRBJ2-5; D unclear. The CDR3 DNA is TGTGCCAGCAGCGTAGGCCAGCGAGCAGAGACCCAGTACTTC. Translation: CASSVGQRAETQYF.